The 26 T cell receptor beta chains below come from one sample, sequenced in a study of Graves' ophthalmopathy and Graves' hyperthyroidism. TCR beta CDR3 regions were amplified from RNA transcripts. After a first-round RT-PCR with HTBI primers, a second-round multiplex PCR was run. One entry per CDR3 protein results from TCRdb running MiXCR on the multiplex PCR reads. The profile shows fewer than 250,000 distinct CDR3 sequences, less than 30% of them singletons. The sequencing sample was made of peripheral blood. The receptor set was obtained from a man over 45 with Graves' ophthalmopathy.

At least ten counts were recorded for this clonotype. The chain has TRBV12-5 and TRBJ1-5; tentatively, D is TRBD1 (5 bases). The germline CDR1 and CDR2 sequences are LGHNT and FRNRAP. This CDR3 has 14 residues. The V gene lost 5 bases and the J gene lost 5 bases, with 13 bases spanning the gap. The CDR3 DNA reads as TGTGCTAGTGGTCCTCAAGGGGACTATCAGCCCCAGCATTTT. The encoded protein is CASGPQGDYQPQHF. Full variable domain (rest looked up from reference TRBV12-5 and TRBJ1-5): DARVTQTPRHKVTEMGQEVTMRCQPILGHNTVFWYRQTMMQGLELLAYFRNRAPLDDSGMPKDRFSAEMPDATLATLKIQPSEPRDSAVYFCASGPQGDYQPQHFGDGTRLSIL.

This clonotype was seen repeatedly, ten times or more. This chain links TRBV11-2 with TRBJ2-7; no clear D. Deletions cut 5 bases from V and 0 bases from J, with 14 bases between. This CDR3 is built from 15 residues. Germline CDR1 reads SGHAT; CDR2 reads FQNNGV. CDR3 DNA sequence: TGTGCCAGCAGCCCCTCTGGAGACATCTCCTACGAGCAGTACTTC. Translated, it gives CASSPSGDISYEQYF.

This clonotype was detected ten times or more. This chain uses TRBV28 with TRBJ1-5; D ambiguous. CDR1 is MDHEN and CDR2 is SYDVKM in the germline V gene. V lost 7 bases and J lost 7, with 11 bases in between. There are 12 residues in the CDR3. The CDR3 DNA is TGTGCCAGCACCGGGGAAAGGCAGCCCCAGCATTTT. Encoded protein: CASTGERQPQHF.

In its sample, this clonotype was seen many times. The chain couples TRBV12-3 or TRBV12-4 to TRBJ2-2; D is unclear. The V end lost 3 bases, the J end lost 4 bases, and 9 bases lay between the germline ends. This CDR3 has 14 residues. The CDR3 region has the DNA TGTGCCAGCAGTTTTGAACCGACCACCGGGGAGCTGTTTTTT. Its protein is CASSFEPTTGELFF.

J is TRBJ1-3 and V is TRBV6-5; a weak D match, TRBD1 (5 bases). V was trimmed by 3 bases and J by 1 base, leaving 16 bases between them. The germline gives CDR1 MNHEY, CDR2 SVGAGI. The CDR3 covers 17 residues. The CDR3 DNA follows: TGTGCCAGCAGTTATCGCAGCCGGGACGGTTCTGGAAACACCATATATTTT. Translated, it gives CASSYRSRDGSGNTIYF.

Ten or more counts support this clonotype. Written as DNA, the CDR3 is TGTGCCAGTAGTATAGCAGGGAACGACTACGAGCAGTACTTC. The encoded protein is CASSIAGNDYEQYF. The chain uses TRBV19 and TRBJ2-7; a weak D match, TRBD1 (5 bases). V lost 1 base, J lost 3 bases, and 10 bases lay in between. In germline, CDR1 is LNHDA, CDR2 SQIVND (reference sequence). The CDR3 length is 14 residues. The entire variable domain, with the rest obtained from reference TRBV19 and TRBJ2-7, is as follows: DGGITQSPKYLFRKEGQNVTLSCEQNLNHDAMYWYRQDPGQGLRLIYYSQIVNDFQKGDIAEGYSVSREKKESFPLTVTSAQKNPTAFYLCASSIAGNDYEQYFGPGTRLTVT.

The rearrangement joins TRBV15 to TRBJ1-2; D may be TRBD1 (6 bases). The CDR3 has 15 amino acids. Germline V CDR1 and CDR2: LNHNV, YYDKDF (reference sequence). V lost 1 base and J lost 3, with 12 bases in between. CDR3 protein: CATSRVRQAYYGYTF. The CDR3 nucleotides are TGTGCCACCAGCAGAGTACGACAGGCCTACTATGGCTACACCTTC. Filled out from reference TRBV15 and TRBJ1-2, the complete variable domain reads DAMVIQNPRYQVTQFGKPVTLSCSQTLNHNVMYWYQQKSSQAPKLLFHYYDKDFNNEADTPDNFQSRRPNTSFCFLDIRSPGLGDTAMYLCATSRVRQAYYGYTFGSGTRLTVV.

This clonotype was detected ten times or more. The chain recombines TRBV7-2 with TRBJ2-5, with unresolved D. The V and J ends lost 1 base and 7 bases respectively, with 10 bases between them. The CDR3 runs to 13 residues. CDR1 and CDR2 from the germline V gene are SGHTA and FQGNSA. CDR3 in amino acids: CASSLEFVGTQYF. The CDR3 region has the DNA TGTGCCAGCAGCTTAGAGTTTGTGGGGACCCAGTACTTC.

This chain uses TRBV7-2 with TRBJ2-2; the D is unclear. The CDR3 has 14 residues. In germline, CDR1 is SGHTA, CDR2 FQGNSA. The V gene lost 6 bases and the J gene lost 5 bases, with 13 bases spanning the gap. CDR3 sequence: CASRPLQGTGELFF. The CDR3, as DNA: TGTGCCAGCAGACCACTGCAAGGGACCGGGGAGCTGTTTTTT.

The sample holds many counts of this clonotype. This chain connects TRBV5-1 to TRBJ2-7, with D hard to call. Trimming took off 3 bases at V and 5 bases at J, with 30 bases between the two ends. Per the germline V gene, CDR1 is SGHRS and CDR2 is YFSETQ. This CDR3 spans 19 amino acids. As DNA, the CDR3 is TGCGCCAGCAGCTCCCAGCCCTCGAATTTCCCATACCCAGACAACGAGCAGTACTTC. Its translation: CASSSQPSNFPYPDNEQYF.

The chain combines TRBV19 with TRBJ2-7; possible D gene TRBD2, 5 bases. The germline V gene encodes CDR1 LNHDA and CDR2 SQIVND (reference sequence). CDR3 length: 15 residues. V dropped 3 bases and J dropped 0 bases, with 12 bases sitting between them. The CDR3 region is CASSIRIGGSYEQYF. CDR3 bases: TGTGCCAGTAGTATCCGAATTGGAGGCTCCTACGAGCAGTACTTC.

The CDR3 nucleotides are TGTGCCAGCAGCTTAACGAAGGGGACCGAGCAGTACTTC. Amino acids: CASSLTKGTEQYF. The V gene is TRBV7-3, the J gene TRBJ2-7; D tentatively reads TRBD1 or TRBD2 (5 bases each). The CDR3 has 13 residues. Trimming took off 0 bases at V and 6 bases at J, with 9 bases between the two ends. The germline V gene has CDR1 SGHTA and CDR2 FQGTGA.

This clonotype was observed many times. The rearrangement joins TRBV11-2 to TRBJ2-5; TRBD1 or TRBD2 may be the D gene (5 bases each). CDR3 size: 15 residues. V lost 2 bases and J lost 5, with 15 bases in between. Germline-derived CDR1 and CDR2 are SGHAT and FQNNGV. In DNA, the CDR3 is TGTGCCAGCAGCTTATCCGGGACGAGCTCGGAGACCCAGTACTTC. This codes for CASSLSGTSSETQYF.

This clonotype has at least ten counts. The CDR3 protein is CASSPGVAGTGELFF. CDR3 DNA sequence: TGTGCCAGCAGCCCCGGGGTAGCGGGTACCGGGGAGCTGTTTTTT. The rearrangement links TRBV11-2 to TRBJ2-2, with 7 nucleotides matching TRBD2. CDR1 and CDR2 from the germline V gene are SGHAT and FQNNGV. V was clipped by 5 bases and J by 5 bases; unmatched bases: 8. The CDR3 has 15 amino acids.

The chain combines TRBV30 with TRBJ2-7; 9 bases agree with TRBD2. J gave up 6 bases and V 2 bases, and 8 bases lay outside the gene matches. The CDR3 covers 14 residues. Germline assignment: CDR1 GTSNPN and CDR2 SVGIG (reference sequence). CDR3 loop: CAWSFSGRRREQYF. The CDR3 DNA reads as TGTGCCTGGAGTTTTAGCGGGAGACGGCGCGAGCAGTACTTC.

This clonotype was detected a few times. This chain joins TRBV10-3 and TRBJ2-7; TRBD1 is a possible D gene (6 bases). Germline lookup yields CDR1 ENHRY and CDR2 SYGVKD. The CDR3 extends over 14 amino acids. Between the trimmed V and J ends, which lost 3 bases and 5 bases, there was a span of 14 bases. The CDR3 DNA sequence: TGTGCCATCAGTGAACGGGTGTCAGGGGACGAGCAGTACTTC. It yields the protein CAISERVSGDEQYF.

This clonotype was recorded many times. The chain recombines TRBV7-2 with TRBJ2-5; D might be TRBD1 or TRBD2, each matching 5 bases. Germline-derived CDR1 and CDR2 are SGHTA and FQGNSA. This CDR3 is 14 amino acids long. Trimming removed 4 bases from V and 5 bases from J, with 14 bases in between. Here the CDR3 DNA reads TGTGCCAGCAGCTCTGGGACCCGCGGGGAGACCCAGTACTTC. It is translated as CASSSGTRGETQYF.

This clonotype was observed many times. The chain couples TRBV7-2 to TRBJ2-7; TRBD1 is a possible D gene (5 bases). The CDR3 sequence is 14 residues long. Germline CDR1 reads SGHTA; CDR2 reads FQGNSA. V was pared by 8 bases and J by 3 bases, with 17 bases between. CDR3 loop: CASLGQGQYYEQYF. CDR3 DNA: TGTGCCAGCCTTGGGCAGGGTCAGTACTACGAGCAGTACTTC.

The sample holds many counts of this clonotype. The CDR3 is CASRNLGVAKNIQYF. DNA of the CDR3: TGTGCCAGCAGGAACCTGGGGGTAGCCAAAAACATTCAGTACTTC. The rearrangement uses TRBV6-1 and TRBJ2-4; D assignment may be TRBD1 or TRBD2 (5 bases each). Trimming took off 6 bases at V and 0 bases at J, with 12 bases between the two ends. Germline values: CDR1 MNHNS, CDR2 SASEGT. The CDR3 consists of 15 residues.

This clonotype was recorded many times. The CDR3 DNA reads TGTGCCAGCAGTTACTTGGGGGGAAACAATCAGCCCCAGCATTTT. The encoded protein is CASSYLGGNNQPQHF. The V gene is TRBV6-5, the J gene TRBJ1-5; a weak D match, TRBD1 (5 bases). Germline assignment: CDR1 MNHEY and CDR2 SVGAGI. Trimming stripped 1 base from V and 3 bases from J, with 10 bases between. The CDR3 runs to 15 residues.

The chain employs TRBV5-5 and TRBJ2-7; D unresolved. The V and J ends lost 5 bases and 2 bases respectively, with 17 bases between them. The CDR3 runs 15 residues. The germline V gene encodes CDR1 SGHKS and CDR2 YYEKEE (reference sequence). CDR3 region: CASSSGAAQAYEQYF. As DNA, the CDR3 is TGTGCCAGCAGTTCCGGTGCCGCACAAGCCTACGAGCAGTACTTC.

The V and J genes are TRBV6-5 and TRBJ2-5; D remains unclear. The CDR3 is 14 amino acids. Trimming cost V 5 bases and J 4 bases, with 14 bases left between them. Germline V lookup: CDR1 MNHEY, CDR2 SVGAGI. CDR3 in DNA: TGTGCCAGCAGTCTTACTCAGGTCAGAGAGACCCAGTACTTC. Its translation is CASSLTQVRETQYF.

At least ten counts were recorded for this clonotype. The rearrangement joins TRBV29-1 to TRBJ1-3, with 7 positions matching TRBD1. J was trimmed by 0 bases and V by 4 bases; bases with no gene match: 6. Germline assignment: CDR1 SQVTM and CDR2 ANQGSEA. This CDR3 is 15 amino acids long. The CDR3 nucleotides are TGCAGCGTTGCCACCGGGACAGTCTCTGGAAACACCATATATTTT. This encodes CSVATGTVSGNTIYF.

This clonotype was seen repeatedly, ten times or more. The chain is built from TRBV29-1 and TRBJ2-5; 10 nucleotides match TRBD1. V shed 0 bases, J shed 6 bases, and the junction held 4 bases outside the gene matches. The CDR3 covers 14 residues. The V gene's germline CDR1 is SQVTM and CDR2 ANQGSEA. CDR3 sequence reads: CSVEDRQGAKTQYF. The DNA for the CDR3 is TGCAGCGTTGAAGATCGACAGGGGGCGAAGACCCAGTACTTC.

This clonotype was recorded many times. The chain combines TRBV12-3 or TRBV12-4 with TRBJ1-2, with D hard to call. The ends were cut back, 3 bases at V and 4 bases at J, with 6 bases in the middle. This CDR3 is 12 amino acids long. The CDR3 DNA reads TGTGCCAGCAGTTTCTGGGCCTATGGCTACACCTTC. As protein: CASSFWAYGYTF.

The table lists this clonotype with many counts. CDR3 in amino acids: CASKDKTQYF. In DNA form, the CDR3 reads TGTGCCAGCAAGGATAAGACCCAGTACTTC. This chain connects TRBV11-2 to TRBJ2-5, with no clear D. The CDR3 covers 10 residues. Per the germline V gene, CDR1 is SGHAT and CDR2 is FQNNGV. V dropped 7 bases and J dropped 6 bases, with 6 bases sitting between them.